Shown below are 26 T cell receptor beta chains from a single sample sequenced in a study of T cells in localized non-small cell lung cancer. Assay: immunoSEQ multiplex PCR; the TCRdb copy retains only in-frame clones and omits some. Among over 1,500 clones, roughly 35% were seen once, and the ten largest hold 11%. This sample comprised normal lung tissue next to the tumor, obtained before any cancer treatment. The receptors originated from a male donor aged 60 or over with stage III squamous cell lung carcinoma.

This rearrangement joins TRBV5-1 to TRBJ2-2; D remains unclear. CDR3 size: 14 residues. The germline V gene encodes CDR1 SGHRS and CDR2 YFSETQ. V lost 4 bases to trimming and J lost 5 bases, with 12 bases between them. The CDR3 here is CASSPGALTGELFF. CDR3 in DNA: TGCGCCAGCAGCCCCGGAGCCCTTACCGGGGAGCTGTTTTTT.

The chain employs TRBV30 and TRBJ2-3, with D tentatively TRBD2 (5 bases). Germline assignment: CDR1 GTSNPN and CDR2 SVGIG (reference sequence). The CDR3 has 12 residues. The V end lost 5 bases, the J end lost 4 bases, and 10 bases lay between the germline ends. DNA for the CDR3: TGTGCCTGGTACAAGCGGCCAGATACGCAGTATTTT. Translated: CAWYKRPDTQYF.

This chain links TRBV6-8 with TRBJ1-1; tentatively, D is TRBD1 (5 bases). The CDR3 loop spans 15 amino acids. Trimming cost V 0 bases and J 5 bases, with 13 bases left between them. CDR1 is MNHGY, CDR2 SAAAGT, per germline. The CDR3 DNA reads as TGTGCCAGCAGTTACTCGATAGGGGCTGGAACTGAAGCTTTCTTT. The encoded protein is CASSYSIGAGTEAFF.

In nucleotides, the CDR3 is TGTGCCTGGAGCCTACAGTTAAGTGAGAATGAGCAGTTCTTC. Its translation: CAWSLQLSENEQFF. The rearrangement joins TRBV30 to TRBJ2-1; no clear D gene. Germline V CDR1 and CDR2: GTSNPN, SVGIG (reference sequence). The CDR3 has 14 residues. Trimming stripped 3 bases from V and 7 bases from J, with 16 bases between. Looking up the rest from reference TRBV30 and TRBJ2-1 gives the full variable domain: SQTIHQWPATLVQPVGSPLSLECTVEGTSNPNLYWYRQAAGRGLQLLFYSVGIGQISSEVPQNLSASRPQDRQFILSSKKLLLSDSGFYLCAWSLQLSENEQFFGPGTRLTVL.

The table lists this clone with a few counts. This sequence joins TRBV30 and TRBJ2-7; 9 bases line up with TRBD2. The CDR3 sequence is 13 residues long. Unmatched junction bases numbered 4, after V lost 6 bases and J lost 1 base. The germline V gene encodes CDR1 GTSNPN and CDR2 SVGIG (reference sequence). The CDR3 spells CACTSGPSYEQYF. In DNA form, the CDR3 reads TGTGCCTGCACTAGCGGGCCTTCCTACGAGCAGTACTTC.

This clone has a handful of counts. The V gene is TRBV6-8, the J gene TRBJ2-4; TRBD1 aligns across 7 bases. The CDR3 is 13 residues long. The V and J ends lost 6 bases and 9 bases, in that order; junction bases with no gene match: 8. Germline values: CDR1 MNHGY, CDR2 SAAAGT. The CDR3 reads CASSPGQVVIQYF. The CDR3 bases are TGTGCCAGCAGCCCCGGACAGGTGGTCATTCAGTACTTC.

This clone has more than one count but fewer than ten. The chain uses TRBV6-8 and TRBJ2-6; perhaps TRBD1 as D (5 bases). Per the germline V gene, CDR1 is MNHGY and CDR2 is SAAAGT. The CDR3 is made up of 15 amino acids. V lost 5 bases, J lost 2 bases, and 10 bases lay in between. The CDR3 loop reads CASSQGDPGANVLTF. As DNA, the CDR3 is TGTGCCAGCAGTCAAGGGGATCCTGGGGCCAACGTCCTGACTTTC.

The chain carries TRBV11-3 and TRBJ1-4; weak D call: TRBD1 (5 bases). The V gene's germline CDR1 is SGHNT and CDR2 YENEEA. Trimming removed 5 bases from V and 7 bases from J, with 26 bases in between. This CDR3 is 18 amino acids long. Written as DNA, the CDR3 is TGTGCCAGCAGCCTTACAGTCGGATCGGGGGGGAGAGGTGAAAAACTGTTTTTT. Its protein product is CASSLTVGSGGRGEKLFF.

This clone showed up just a few times. The chain links TRBV5-1 to TRBJ2-5; a possible D gene is TRBD1 (5 bases). V was shortened by 4 bases and J by 5 bases, with 18 bases between the two germline ends. Per the germline V gene, CDR1 is SGHRS and CDR2 is YFSETQ. The CDR3 has 15 residues. CDR3 DNA sequence: TGCGCCAGCAGCACGGCCGGTGGGGCGTTTGAGACCCAGTACTTC. This encodes CASSTAGGAFETQYF.

The rearrangement links TRBV18 to TRBJ2-5; tentative D call: TRBD1 (5 bases). V shed 2 bases and J shed 2 bases, with 9 bases lying between them. CDR1 KGHSH and CDR2 LQKENI come from the germline V gene. This CDR3 has 14 residues. CDR3 loop: CASSPGREQETQYF. The CDR3 DNA follows: TGTGCCAGCTCACCAGGCAGGGAACAAGAGACCCAGTACTTC.

This clone was counted a single time. The V call is TRBV28, the J call TRBJ1-4; D is unresolved. Germline values: CDR1 MDHEN, CDR2 SYDVKM. This CDR3 is built from 12 residues. V lost 2 bases and J 5 bases, leaving 3 bases between the germline ends. Here the CDR3 reads CASSLTNEKLFF. The CDR3 coding sequence is TGTGCCAGCAGTTTAACAAATGAAAAACTGTTTTTT.

The CDR3 loop reads CASRPPRDRATKTFF. For the CDR3, the DNA is TGTGCCAGTAGACCCCCCCGGGACAGGGCCACTAAAACTTTCTTT. The chain recombines TRBV19 with TRBJ1-1; 9 positions agree with TRBD1. Germline CDR1 reads LNHDA; CDR2 reads SQIVND (reference sequence). CDR3 length equals 15 residues. The junction had 17 bases not matched to a gene; V was cut back by 6 bases and J by 12 bases.

The DNA for the CDR3 is TGTGCCAGCAGTTACAGGAGTCCTAATAGATATGGCTACACCTTC. Its protein is CASSYRSPNRYGYTF. The chain uses TRBV6-8 and TRBJ1-2; D uncertain. V dropped 2 bases and J dropped 5 bases, with 15 bases sitting between them. Per germline, CDR1 MNHGY and CDR2 SAAAGT. The CDR3 is 15 amino acids.

The V and J genes are TRBV19 and TRBJ1-5; D gene ambiguous. This CDR3 spans 12 amino acids. V was clipped by 5 bases and J by 5 bases, with 7 bases between them. Germline V gives CDR1 LNHDA, CDR2 SQIVND (reference sequence). CDR3 amino acids: CASSLRDQPQHF. Here the CDR3 DNA reads TGTGCCAGTAGTTTGAGGGATCAGCCCCAGCATTTT.

Only a few counts were recorded for this clone. V and J are TRBV15 and TRBJ1-2; D gene ambiguous. The CDR3 loop spans 14 amino acids. V was pared by 1 base and J by 4 bases, with 10 bases between. The V gene's germline CDR1 is LNHNV and CDR2 YYDKDF (reference sequence). In DNA, the CDR3 is TGTGCCACCAGCAGAGGCGGGGATGGCTATGGCTACACCTTC. Translated, it gives CATSRGGDGYGYTF.

V usage is TRBV6-7 and J usage is TRBJ1-2, with unresolved D. TRBV6-7 is classed as an ORF, of uncertain function. The CDR3 is made up of 12 amino acids. Trimming cost V 7 bases and J 5 bases, with 11 bases left between them. The CDR3 coding sequence is TGTGCCAGCACCACGAAGACTTATGGCTACACCTTC. It specifies CASTTKTYGYTF.

The chain uses TRBV30 and TRBJ2-7; weak D call: TRBD1 (5 bases). Germline V gene sequence: CDR1 GTSNPN, CDR2 SVGIG (reference sequence). The CDR3 spans 14 residues. The V end was cut by 3 bases, the J end by 3 bases, with 15 bases between. CDR3 region: CAWRNQGRNYEQYF. Written as DNA, the CDR3 is TGTGCCTGGAGAAATCAGGGTAGAAACTACGAGCAGTACTTC.

The chain is built from TRBV28 and TRBJ1-5; D not resolved. Trimming removed 4 bases from V and 3 bases from J, with 10 bases in between. The CDR3 is made up of 14 amino acids. In germline, CDR1 is MDHEN, CDR2 SYDVKM. CDR3 sequence (DNA): TGTGCCAGCAGTTCCTCGGGGTCCAATCAGCCCCAGCATTTT. Protein product: CASSSSGSNQPQHF.

V gene TRBV19 combines with J gene TRBJ2-3; D is ambiguous. This CDR3 region has 14 residues. Germline values: CDR1 LNHDA, CDR2 SQIVND (reference sequence). Trimming pared 1 base from V and 0 bases from J, leaving 5 bases between. The CDR3 DNA reads TGTGCCAGTAGTATAGGACGTAGCACAGATACGCAGTATTTT. Protein product: CASSIGRSTDTQYF.

The chain couples TRBV29-1 to TRBJ1-5; D is perhaps TRBD1 (5 bases). The CDR3 spans 12 residues. Germline values: CDR1 SQVTM, CDR2 ANQGSEA. V was cut by 4 bases and J by 4 bases, with 8 bases left in between. CDR3 in DNA: TGCAGCGTTGCTGGGGGTAATCAGCCCCAGCATTTT. It encodes CSVAGGNQPQHF.

The CDR3 DNA sequence: TGTGCCAGCAGTGAATGGGGGGGCGCGGTGGAAAAACTGTTTTTT. It is translated as CASSEWGGAVEKLFF. The J gene is TRBJ1-4, the V gene TRBV25-1; possible D gene TRBD1, 6 bases. Germline V CDR1 and CDR2: MGHDK, SYGVNS. This CDR3 has 15 amino acids. V was clipped by 1 base and J by 8 bases, with 14 bases between them.

This sequence joins TRBV9 and TRBJ2-1; D might be TRBD2 (5 bases). This CDR3 is built from 12 residues. V lost 4 bases and J 5 bases, leaving 7 bases between the germline ends. Germline V gives CDR1 SGDLS, CDR2 YYNGEE. The DNA for the CDR3 is TGTGCCAGCAGCTGGCGGGACAATGAGCAGTTCTTC. Amino acids: CASSWRDNEQFF.

The chain combines TRBV11-3 with TRBJ2-2, with D perhaps TRBD1 or TRBD2 (5 bases each). Germline V gives CDR1 SGHNT, CDR2 YENEEA. V was pared by 6 bases and J by 2 bases, with 16 bases between. The CDR3 has 16 amino acids. The CDR3 reads CASSYPGTVNTGELFF. CDR3 DNA: TGTGCCAGCAGTTACCCCGGGACCGTAAACACCGGGGAGCTGTTTTTT.

A few counts support this clone. V gene TRBV6-8 combines with J gene TRBJ2-2; possibly TRBD1 for D (5 bases). Germline V CDR1 and CDR2: MNHGY, SAAAGT. The ends were cut back, 3 bases at V and 4 bases at J, with 9 bases in the middle. The CDR3 is 14 residues long. The CDR3 sequence is CASSYSRATGELFF. The CDR3 nucleotides are TGTGCCAGCAGTTATTCCAGGGCCACCGGGGAGCTGTTTTTT.

The V and J genes are TRBV10-3 and TRBJ1-3, with D maybe TRBD1 (6 bases). V lost 10 bases to trimming and J lost 0 bases, with 10 bases between them. The germline CDR1 and CDR2 sequences are ENHRY and SYGVKD. The CDR3 is made up of 13 amino acids. The CDR3 DNA follows: TGTGCCAGCCGGACAGCCTCTGGAAACACCATATATTTT. As protein: CASRTASGNTIYF.

Concerning this clone itself: Mismatch with germline at one junction end may stem from a read error. This rearrangement joins TRBV18 to TRBJ1-4; TRBD1 matches 9 bases. This CDR3 is 15 amino acids long. Per the germline V gene, CDR1 is KGHSH and CDR2 is LQKENI. CDR3 sequence: CASSPPGQGFEKLFF. The CDR3 DNA reads TGTGCCAGTTCACCGCCGGGACAGGGATTTGAAAAACTGTTTTTT.